This record covers a single T cell receptor beta chain. The record originates from a study of blood T cell repertoires in COVID-19. Study background: The analysed material was cDNA or gDNA that came from T cells, B-cell-depleted T cells, or PBMCs.

Here immunoSEQ multiplex PCR was the method, and the copy in TCRdb shows in-frame clones only, minus some. Of 100,000 to 120,000 clones in the sample, about 70% are singletons; the top ten hold more than 7.5%. This CDR3 is built from 15 residues. V was shortened by 4 bases and J by 6 bases, with 20 bases between the two germline ends. Germline values: CDR1 SGHDT, CDR2 YYEEEE. This TCR derives from a woman in her sixties with acute or convalescent COVID-19. Input material: peripheral blood. The chain uses TRBV5-6 and TRBJ2-7, with D perhaps TRBD2 (6 bases). The CDR3 DNA follows: TGTGCCAGCAGCCTCCCAGGGACTCCCACCTTCGAGCAGTACTTC. Translation gives CASSLPGTPTFEQYF.